The present TCR beta chain was sequenced within a study of blood T cell repertoires in COVID-19. Study-level background: Samples came from the United States, Italy and Spain, spanning acute and convalescent COVID-19. The cDNA or gDNA used as material had been derived from T cells, B-cell-depleted T cells, or PBMCs.

In the original processing: Amplification of reference gene primers was used by the study to estimate nucleated cell counts. The repertoire was sequenced with immunoSEQ multiplex PCR; TCRdb's copy has only in-frame clones and lacks some. The V and J calls and clone size come from that table; D and trimming were worked out from the DNA. This table holds under 300,000 clones, approximately 90% found once. Trimming shortened V by 8 bases and J by 8 bases, and 15 bases separated the two germline ends. The CDR3 extends over 12 amino acids. The germline V gene encodes CDR1 MDHEN and CDR2 SYDVKM. The sequenced material came from peripheral blood. This chain connects TRBV28 to TRBJ1-2, with D hard to call. This clonotype was sampled from a woman aged 40-49 years with acute or convalescent COVID-19. The DNA for the CDR3 is TGTGCCAGCCGATCACCGGGAGTGGGCTACACCTTC. Translation: CASRSPGVGYTF.